This T cell receptor beta chain was sequenced in a study of T cells expressing NK-cell markers. Regarding the study as a whole: Clones of NKG2C+ T cells that had expanded were of unclear HCMV specificity.

As concerns this clonotype: Its antigen remains unknown.

No DNA is given; TCRdb re-called the 5' RACE reads and lists each CDR3 protein once. This sample contains 500,000 or so distinct CDR3 sequences. Germline CDR1 SEHNR, CDR2 FQNEAQ (reference sequence). The CDR3 contains 16 residues. This TCR came from a man aged 18-30 years in good health. The chain uses TRBV7-9 and TRBJ1-5; checking the TCRdb D call of TRBD1 is not possible without DNA. Sequenced sample: blood T cells: a sorted CD56 or NKG2C T cell subset, CD4+ or CD8+ T cells, or bulk PBMC T cells (not recorded which). The CDR3 region is CASSLAPGTIGQPQHF. Complete variable domain (other parts from reference TRBV7-9 and TRBJ1-5): DTGVSQNPRHKITKRGQNVTFRCDPISEHNRLYWYRQTLGQGPEFLTYFQNEAQLEKSRLLSDRFSAERPKGSFSTLEIQRTEQGDSAMYLCASSLAPGTIGQPQHFGDGTRLSIL.